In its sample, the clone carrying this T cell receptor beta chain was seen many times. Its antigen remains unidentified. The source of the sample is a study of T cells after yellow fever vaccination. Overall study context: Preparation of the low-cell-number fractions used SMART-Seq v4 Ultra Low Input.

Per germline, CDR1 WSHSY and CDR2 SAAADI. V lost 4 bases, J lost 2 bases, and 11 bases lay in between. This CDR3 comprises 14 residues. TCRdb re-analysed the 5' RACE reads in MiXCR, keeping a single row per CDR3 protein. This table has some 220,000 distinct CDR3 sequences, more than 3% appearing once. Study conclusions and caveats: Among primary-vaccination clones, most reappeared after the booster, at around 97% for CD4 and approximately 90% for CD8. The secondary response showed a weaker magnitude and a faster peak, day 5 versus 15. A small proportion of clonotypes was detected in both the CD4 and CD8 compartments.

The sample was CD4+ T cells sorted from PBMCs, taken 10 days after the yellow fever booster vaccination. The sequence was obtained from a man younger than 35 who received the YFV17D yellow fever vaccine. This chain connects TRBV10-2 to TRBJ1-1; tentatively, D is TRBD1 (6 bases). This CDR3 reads CASSVGRGNTEAFF. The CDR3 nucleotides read TGCGCCAGCAGTGTAGGCAGGGGAAACACTGAAGCTTTCTTT.